The 23 T cell receptor beta chains below were found in one sample sequenced in a study of blood T cell repertoires in COVID-19. Profiling relied on immunoSEQ multiplex PCR, and the TCRdb table lists in-frame clones only, not all of them. Here the sample spans 32,000 or so clones, roughly 88% being singletons. The sequencing input was peripheral blood. These receptors originate from a human donor in a cohort sampled during active COVID-19.

V is TRBV7-9 and J is TRBJ2-5, with TRBD1 matching 9 bases. There are 15 residues in the CDR3. With V trimmed by 5 bases and J by 2 bases, 6 bases remained unmatched. Germline loops: CDR1 SEHNR, CDR2 FQNEAQ (reference sequence). The CDR3 nucleotides are TGTGCCAGCAGCACCCGACAGGGGGGACAAGAGACCCAGTACTTC. Its protein is CASSTRQGGQETQYF.

CDR3 in amino acids: CASSPHGLAETQETQYF. As DNA, the CDR3 is TGTGCCAGCAGCCCCCATGGACTAGCGGAAACGCAAGAGACCCAGTACTTC. V usage is TRBV7-8 and J usage is TRBJ2-5; TRBD2 aligns across 10 bases. Germline V CDR1 and CDR2: SGHVS, FQNEAQ. With V trimmed by 5 bases and J by 2 bases, 11 bases remained unmatched. The CDR3 is made up of 17 amino acids. Together with reference TRBV7-8 and TRBJ2-5, the CDR3 gives the full variable domain: GAGVSQSPRYKVAKRGQDVALRCDPISGHVSLFWYQQALGQGPEFLTYFQNEAQLDKSGLPSDRFFAERPEGSVSTLKIQRTQQEDSAVYLCASSPHGLAETQETQYFGPGTRLLVL.

V usage is TRBV5-1 and J usage is TRBJ2-1; D remains ambiguous. This CDR3 spans 16 amino acids. Looked up from germline, CDR1 is SGHRS and CDR2 is YFSETQ. Deletions cut 2 bases from V and 2 bases from J, with 14 bases between. The CDR3 is CASSFEVRSPYNEQFF. The DNA for the CDR3 is TGCGCCAGCAGCTTCGAGGTGCGCTCTCCCTACAATGAGCAGTTCTTC.

V and J are TRBV6-5 and TRBJ2-1; 9 bases match TRBD1. The length of the CDR3 is 13 residues. Germline CDR1 reads MNHEY; CDR2 reads SVGAGI. The V gene end was trimmed by 7 bases and the J gene end by 6 bases; junction bases not matched to a gene: 4. The CDR3 here is CASIGTGPNEQFF. The CDR3 DNA reads as TGTGCCAGCATCGGGACAGGGCCCAATGAGCAGTTCTTC.

The chain couples TRBV10-1 to TRBJ1-1, with 8 positions matching TRBD1. The CDR3 spans 15 residues. CDR1 is WNHNN, CDR2 SYGVQD, per germline (reference sequence). V dropped 2 bases and J dropped 1; count of bases not matched to a gene: 3. CDR3 DNA: TGCGCCAGCAGTGAGGGGGGGACAGGGAACACTGAAGCTTTCTTT. Residues: CASSEGGTGNTEAFF.

J is TRBJ1-5 and V is TRBV15; D gene ambiguous. Germline values: CDR1 LNHNV, CDR2 YYDKDF (reference sequence). The CDR3 is 21 amino acids. Trimming removed 0 bases at V and 2 bases at J, with 26 bases between. The CDR3 sequence is CATSREVSLEDFVRGNQPQHF. The DNA of the CDR3 is TGTGCCACCAGCAGAGAGGTATCGTTGGAGGACTTTGTTAGAGGCAATCAGCCCCAGCATTTT.

The rearrangement uses TRBV7-8 and TRBJ2-6; 11 bases agree with TRBD1. The junction had 1 base not matched to a gene; V was cut back by 1 base and J by 2 bases. The CDR3 runs 17 residues. CDR1 is SGHVS, CDR2 FQNEAQ, per germline. Written as DNA, the CDR3 is TGTGCCAGCAGCTTAGGGACAGGGGGCACTGGGGCCAACGTCCTGACTTTC. It codes for CASSLGTGGTGANVLTF.

The rearrangement links TRBV5-4 to TRBJ1-6, with D maybe TRBD1 (5 bases). This CDR3 region has 15 residues. Germline V gene lookup returns CDR1 SGHNT and CDR2 YYREEE (reference sequence). Trimming removed 5 bases at V and 6 bases at J, with 15 bases between. The DNA of the CDR3 is TGTGCCAGCAGTCCTTCCAGGGTGTCTAATTCACCCCTCCACTTT. It translates to CASSPSRVSNSPLHF.

The chain links TRBV18 to TRBJ1-1, with TRBD1 identical over 8 bases. V was clipped by 5 bases and J by 3 bases; unmatched bases: 2. The germline V gene encodes CDR1 KGHSH and CDR2 LQKENI. This CDR3 contains 13 residues. The CDR3 bases are TGTGCCAGCTCAACGGGACAGGACACTGAAGCTTTCTTT. This codes for CASSTGQDTEAFF.

The rearrangement joins TRBV6-5 to TRBJ2-7, with 10 bases aligning to TRBD1. CDR1 is MNHEY and CDR2 is SVGAGI in the germline V gene. V lost 6 bases to trimming and J lost 6 bases; unmatched junction nucleotides: 5. This CDR3 is built from 13 residues. Written as DNA, the CDR3 is TGTGCCAGCAGGAGGACAGGGGGAGGCGAGCAGTACTTC. This codes for CASRRTGGGEQYF.

This clone was seen only a few times. This chain connects TRBV5-4 to TRBJ2-7, with 16 bases lining up with TRBD2. The CDR3 totals 18 residues. The trim removed 4 bases at V and 0 bases at J, leaving 7 bases unmatched. Germline values: CDR1 SGHNT, CDR2 YYREEE (reference sequence). The CDR3 DNA is TGTGCCAGCAGCCCGGGACTAGCGGGGGGGCCCCGCTCCTACGAGCAGTACTTC. Amino acids: CASSPGLAGGPRSYEQYF.

The rearrangement joins TRBV20-1 to TRBJ2-4; a possible D gene is TRBD2 (5 bases). Trimming pared 3 bases from V and 7 bases from J, leaving 16 bases between. CDR3 size: 14 residues. Germline V gene lookup returns CDR1 DFQATT and CDR2 SNEGSKA (reference sequence). As DNA, the CDR3 is TGCAGTGCTAGTCAATCCGGACTCCTTAACATTCAGTACTTC. Translating gives CSASQSGLLNIQYF.

V usage is TRBV7-9 and J usage is TRBJ2-5, with D possibly being TRBD2 (6 bases). Per the germline V gene, CDR1 is SEHNR and CDR2 is FQNEAQ (reference sequence). CDR3 length: 15 amino acids. V dropped 8 bases and J dropped 5 bases, with 21 bases sitting between them. CDR3 coding DNA: TGTGCCAGCCACCCTCTGGAGGGTCGGGGGGAGACCCAGTACTTC. It encodes CASHPLEGRGETQYF.

The rearrangement joins TRBV5-4 to TRBJ2-2, with D perhaps TRBD2 (5 bases). The CDR3 totals 16 residues. The germline V gene encodes CDR1 SGHNT and CDR2 YYREEE (reference sequence). With 0 bases removed from V and 0 bases from J, the gap between germline ends came to 9 bases. Here the CDR3 DNA reads TGTGCCAGCAGCTTGGAAGGAGGTACGAACACCGGGGAGCTGTTTTTT. Its translation: CASSLEGGTNTGELFF.

This clone came up a few times. The chain has TRBV9 and TRBJ1-3; D gene uncertain. This CDR3 spans 14 amino acids. Deletions cut 4 bases from V and 0 bases from J, with 8 bases between. CDR1 is SGDLS, CDR2 YYNGEE, per germline. The CDR3 sequence is CASSPSNSGNTIYF. The CDR3 bases are TGTGCCAGCAGCCCCTCTAACTCTGGAAACACCATATATTTT.

This clone has a single count. The chain combines TRBV28 with TRBJ2-3, with TRBD2 matching 10 bases. Looked up from germline, CDR1 is MDHEN and CDR2 is SYDVKM. The trim removed 9 bases at V and 5 bases at J, leaving 14 bases unmatched. CDR3 size: 16 residues. In nucleotides, the CDR3 is TGTGCCAGTGCTGACGGGCTAGCGGGAGTTGGAGATACGCAGTATTTT. It codes for CASADGLAGVGDTQYF.

This clone occurred once. The rearrangement uses TRBV27 and TRBJ1-2, with 7 bases that match TRBD1. V shed 10 bases and J 2 bases; nucleotides not matched to a gene: 4. CDR3 size: 12 residues. The germline V gene encodes CDR1 MNHEY and CDR2 SMNVEV (reference sequence). CDR3 sequence: CATLTGNYGYTF. CDR3 DNA: TGTGCCACCTTGACAGGGAACTATGGCTACACCTTC.

The chain links TRBV18 to TRBJ1-4, with 8 bases matching TRBD1. CDR3 length: 15 residues. Germline loops: CDR1 KGHSH, CDR2 LQKENI. Losses at the gene ends were 3 bases for V and 12 bases for J; bases not matched to a gene: 12. CDR3 coding DNA: TGTGCCAGCTCACCTCGGACAGGGCAAAATGGGGAACTGTTTTTT. Translated, it gives CASSPRTGQNGELFF.

The rearrangement uses TRBV11-2 and TRBJ2-3, with D possibly matching TRBD2 (5 bases). Per the germline V gene, CDR1 is SGHAT and CDR2 is FQNNGV. Trimming left V 7 bases short and J 6 bases short, with 11 bases between. The CDR3 is 12 residues long. The CDR3 DNA reads TGTGCCAGCACCTCTCCGGGGGATACGCAGTATTTT. The encoded protein is CASTSPGDTQYF. The full variable domain, rest sourced from reference TRBV11-2 and TRBJ2-3, is EAGVAQSPRYKIIEKRQSVAFWCNPISGHATLYWYQQILGQGPKLLIQFQNNGVVDDSQLPKDRFSAERLKGVDSTLKIQPAKLEDSAVYLCASTSPGDTQYFGPGTRLTVL.

This chain joins TRBV27 and TRBJ2-1; D not certain. Trimming stripped 6 bases from V and 3 bases from J, with 6 bases between. The CDR3 runs to 12 residues. Germline values: CDR1 MNHEY, CDR2 SMNVEV (reference sequence). The CDR3 sequence is CASSQNYNEQFF. CDR3 nucleotide sequence: TGTGCCAGCAGCCAAAACTACAATGAGCAGTTCTTC.

The rearrangement joins TRBV21-1 to TRBJ2-7; the table calls TRBD2, which could not be checked here. TRBV21-1 is a pseudogene locus. CDR3 length equals 15 residues. The DNA for the CDR3 is TGTGCCAGCAGGAAGCGGGTTTTCGGTATTTACGAGCAGTACTTC. Its translation: CASRKRVFGIYEQYF.

The chain is built from TRBV7-9 and TRBJ2-1; 9 bases map to TRBD2. In germline, CDR1 is SEHNR, CDR2 FQNEAQ (reference sequence). Trimming cost V 4 bases and J 0 bases; bases outside gene matches: 7. The CDR3 is made up of 17 amino acids. CDR3 region: CASSSRGGVSSYNEQFF. In nucleotides, the CDR3 is TGTGCCAGCAGCTCTCGCGGGGGGGTCAGCTCCTACAATGAGCAGTTCTTC.

The V and J genes are TRBV7-9 and TRBJ2-1, with 10 bases that match TRBD1. Germline V gene lookup returns CDR1 SEHNR and CDR2 FQNEAQ (reference sequence). CDR3 size: 16 residues. V gave up 6 bases and J gave up 3 bases; unmatched junction bases: 8. The CDR3 DNA sequence: TGTGCCAGCAGGCCCGGGACAGGGGACATCTACAATGAGCAGTTCTTC. It encodes CASRPGTGDIYNEQFF.